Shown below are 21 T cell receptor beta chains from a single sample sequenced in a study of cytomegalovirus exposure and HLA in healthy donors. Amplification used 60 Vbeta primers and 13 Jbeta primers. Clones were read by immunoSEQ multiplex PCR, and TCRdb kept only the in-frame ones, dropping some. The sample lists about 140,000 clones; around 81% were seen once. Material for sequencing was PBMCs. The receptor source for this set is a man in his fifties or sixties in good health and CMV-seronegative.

DNA of the CDR3: TGTGCCAGCAGTTCCCTACTCGGAGGGCCGCCCTACGAGCAGTACTTC. Protein: CASSSLLGGPPYEQYF. This chain joins TRBV27 and TRBJ2-7; a possible D gene is TRBD2 (6 bases). With 4 bases removed from V and 2 bases from J, the gap between germline ends came to 18 bases. The CDR3 covers 16 residues. CDR1 and CDR2 (germline): MNHEY, SMNVEV (reference sequence).

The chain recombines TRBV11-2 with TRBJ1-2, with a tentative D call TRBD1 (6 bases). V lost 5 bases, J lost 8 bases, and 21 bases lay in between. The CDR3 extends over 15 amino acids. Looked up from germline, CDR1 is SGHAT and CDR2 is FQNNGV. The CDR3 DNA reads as TGTGCCAGCAGCCCACTTGGGGGGGCGCCGGGAGGCTACACCTTC. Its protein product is CASSPLGGAPGGYTF.

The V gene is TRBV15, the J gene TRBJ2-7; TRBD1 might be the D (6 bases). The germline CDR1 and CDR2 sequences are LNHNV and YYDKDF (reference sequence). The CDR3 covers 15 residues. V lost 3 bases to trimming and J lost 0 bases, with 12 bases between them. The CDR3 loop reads CATSRDSGFSYEQYF. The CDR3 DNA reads TGTGCCACCAGCAGGGACAGCGGATTCTCCTACGAGCAGTACTTC.

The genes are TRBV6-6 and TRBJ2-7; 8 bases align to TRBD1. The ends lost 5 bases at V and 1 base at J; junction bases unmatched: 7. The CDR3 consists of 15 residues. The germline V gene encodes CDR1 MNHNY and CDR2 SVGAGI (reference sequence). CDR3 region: CASSPSGQGSYEQYF. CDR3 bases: TGTGCCAGCAGTCCCAGCGGACAGGGATCCTACGAGCAGTACTTC.

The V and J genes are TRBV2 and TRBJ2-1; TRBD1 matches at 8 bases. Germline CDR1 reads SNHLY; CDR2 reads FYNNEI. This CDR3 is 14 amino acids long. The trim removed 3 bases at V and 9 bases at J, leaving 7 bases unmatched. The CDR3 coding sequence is TGTGCCAGCAGTGACTTCGACAGGGGTCGTGAGCAGTTCTTC. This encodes CASSDFDRGREQFF. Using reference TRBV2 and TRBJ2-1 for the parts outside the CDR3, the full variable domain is EPEVTQTPSHQVTQMGQEVILRCVPISNHLYFYWYRQILGQKVEFLVSFYNNEISEKSEIFDDQFSVERPDGSNFTLKIRSTKLEDSAMYFCASSDFDRGREQFFGPGTRLTVL.

This CDR3 is CASSPRRTFATDTQYF. The CDR3 nucleotides are TGTGCCAGCAGCCCCCGTCGGACTTTTGCCACAGATACGCAGTATTTT. The V call is TRBV7-3, the J call TRBJ2-3; D might be TRBD2 (5 bases). The CDR3 is 16 amino acids. CDR1 is SGHTA, CDR2 FQGTGA, per germline. V dropped 5 bases and J dropped 2 bases, with 17 bases sitting between them.

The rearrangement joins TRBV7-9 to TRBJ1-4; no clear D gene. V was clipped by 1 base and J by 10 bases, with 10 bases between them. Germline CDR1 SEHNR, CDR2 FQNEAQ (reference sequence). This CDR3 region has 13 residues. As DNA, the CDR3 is TGTGCCAGCAGCTTAGAGACGGCAGGAAAACTGTTTTTT. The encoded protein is CASSLETAGKLFF.

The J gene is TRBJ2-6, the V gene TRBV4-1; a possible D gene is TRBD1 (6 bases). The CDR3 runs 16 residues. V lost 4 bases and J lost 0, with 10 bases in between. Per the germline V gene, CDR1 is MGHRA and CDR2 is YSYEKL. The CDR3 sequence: CASSPTGSSGANVLTF. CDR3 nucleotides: TGCGCCAGCAGCCCGACAGGCAGCTCTGGGGCCAACGTCCTGACTTTC.

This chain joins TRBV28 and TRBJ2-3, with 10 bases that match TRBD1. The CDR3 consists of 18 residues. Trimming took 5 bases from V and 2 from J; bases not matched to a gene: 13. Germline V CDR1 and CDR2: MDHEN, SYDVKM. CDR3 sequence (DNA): TGTGCCAGCAGTCCTCGACTCCGGGACAGGGGCCCCACAGATACGCAGTATTTT. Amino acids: CASSPRLRDRGPTDTQYF.

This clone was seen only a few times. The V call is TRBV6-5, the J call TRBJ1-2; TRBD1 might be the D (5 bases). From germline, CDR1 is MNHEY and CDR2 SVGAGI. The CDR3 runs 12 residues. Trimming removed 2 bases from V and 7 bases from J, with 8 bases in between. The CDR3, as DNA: TGTGCCAGCAGTTACCCTCAGGGTGGCTACACCTTC. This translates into CASSYPQGGYTF.

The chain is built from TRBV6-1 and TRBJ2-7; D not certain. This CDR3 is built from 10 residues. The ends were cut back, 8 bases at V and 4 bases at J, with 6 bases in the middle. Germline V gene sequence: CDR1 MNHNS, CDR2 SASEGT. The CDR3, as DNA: TGTGCCAGCCGGAGTTACGAGCAGTACTTC. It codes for CASRSYEQYF.

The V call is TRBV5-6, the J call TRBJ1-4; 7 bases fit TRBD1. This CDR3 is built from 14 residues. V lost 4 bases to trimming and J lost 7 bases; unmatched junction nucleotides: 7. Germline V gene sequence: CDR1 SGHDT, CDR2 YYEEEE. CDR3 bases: TGTGCCAGCAGCGGCGACAGGGTACTTGAAAAACTGTTTTTT. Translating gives CASSGDRVLEKLFF. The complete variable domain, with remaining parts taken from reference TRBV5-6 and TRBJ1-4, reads DAGVTQSPTHLIKTRGQQVTLRCSPKSGHDTVSWYQQALGQGPQFIFQYYEEEERQRGNFPDRFSGHQFPNYSSELNVNALLLGDSALYLCASSGDRVLEKLFFGSGTQLSVL.

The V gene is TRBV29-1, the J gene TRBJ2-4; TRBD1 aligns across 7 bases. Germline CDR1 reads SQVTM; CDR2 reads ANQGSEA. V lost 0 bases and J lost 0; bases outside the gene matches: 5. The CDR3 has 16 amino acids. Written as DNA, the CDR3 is TGCAGCGTTGAAGAATACAGGGGCATAGCCAAAAACATTCAGTACTTC. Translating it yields CSVEEYRGIAKNIQYF.

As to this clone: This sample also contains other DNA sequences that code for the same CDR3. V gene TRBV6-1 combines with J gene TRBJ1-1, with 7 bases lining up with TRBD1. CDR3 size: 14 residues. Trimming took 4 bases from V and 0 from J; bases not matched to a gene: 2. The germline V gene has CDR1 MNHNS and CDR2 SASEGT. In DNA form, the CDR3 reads TGTGCCAGCAGTGCGACAGGGTTGAACACTGAAGCTTTCTTT. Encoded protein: CASSATGLNTEAFF.

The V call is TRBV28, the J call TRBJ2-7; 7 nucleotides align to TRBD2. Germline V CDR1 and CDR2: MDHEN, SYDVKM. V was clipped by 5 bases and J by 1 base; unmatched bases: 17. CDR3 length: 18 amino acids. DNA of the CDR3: TGTGCCAGCAGTCAAACCCTTACCCTTGGACTAGTTTCCTACGAGCAGTACTTC. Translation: CASSQTLTLGLVSYEQYF.

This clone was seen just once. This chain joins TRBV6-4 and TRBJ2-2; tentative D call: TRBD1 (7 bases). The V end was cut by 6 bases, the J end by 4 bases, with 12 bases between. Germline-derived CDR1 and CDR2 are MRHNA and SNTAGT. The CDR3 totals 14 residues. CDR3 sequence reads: CASRDRDSTGELFF. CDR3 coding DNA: TGTGCCAGCAGAGACAGGGACTCCACCGGGGAGCTGTTTTTT.

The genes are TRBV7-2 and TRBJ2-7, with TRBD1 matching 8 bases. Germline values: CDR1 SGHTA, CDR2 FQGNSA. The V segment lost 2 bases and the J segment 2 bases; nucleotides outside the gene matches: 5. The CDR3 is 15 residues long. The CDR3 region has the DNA TGTGCCAGCAGCTTACAGACAGGGGAACCCTACGAGCAGTACTTC. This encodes CASSLQTGEPYEQYF.

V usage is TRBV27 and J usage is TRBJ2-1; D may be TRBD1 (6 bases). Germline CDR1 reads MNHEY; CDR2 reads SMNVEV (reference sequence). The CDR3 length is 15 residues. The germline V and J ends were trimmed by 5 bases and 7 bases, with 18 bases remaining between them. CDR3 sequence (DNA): TGTGCCAGCAGTGTCCGACAGGTAATAATGAATGAGCAGTTCTTC. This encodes CASSVRQVIMNEQFF.

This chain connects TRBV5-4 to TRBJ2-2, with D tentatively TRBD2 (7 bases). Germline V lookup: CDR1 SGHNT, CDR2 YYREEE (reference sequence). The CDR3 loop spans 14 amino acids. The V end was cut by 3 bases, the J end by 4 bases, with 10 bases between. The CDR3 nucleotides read TGTGCCAGCAGCTCGGGGGGCATCACCGGGGAGCTGTTTTTT. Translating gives CASSSGGITGELFF.

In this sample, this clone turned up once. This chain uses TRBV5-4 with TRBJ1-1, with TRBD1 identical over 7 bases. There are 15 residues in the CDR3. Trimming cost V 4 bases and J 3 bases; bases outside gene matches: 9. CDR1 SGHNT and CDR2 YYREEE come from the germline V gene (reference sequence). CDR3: CASSTRADRDTEAFF. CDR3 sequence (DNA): TGTGCCAGCAGCACCCGTGCCGACAGGGACACTGAAGCTTTCTTT.

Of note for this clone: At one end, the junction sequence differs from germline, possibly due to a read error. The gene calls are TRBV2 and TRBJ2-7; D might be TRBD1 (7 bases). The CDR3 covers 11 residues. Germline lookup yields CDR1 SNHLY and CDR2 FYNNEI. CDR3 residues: CASSLADRSFF. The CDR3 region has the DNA TGTGCCAGCAGTTTAGCGGACAGGTCGTTTTTC.